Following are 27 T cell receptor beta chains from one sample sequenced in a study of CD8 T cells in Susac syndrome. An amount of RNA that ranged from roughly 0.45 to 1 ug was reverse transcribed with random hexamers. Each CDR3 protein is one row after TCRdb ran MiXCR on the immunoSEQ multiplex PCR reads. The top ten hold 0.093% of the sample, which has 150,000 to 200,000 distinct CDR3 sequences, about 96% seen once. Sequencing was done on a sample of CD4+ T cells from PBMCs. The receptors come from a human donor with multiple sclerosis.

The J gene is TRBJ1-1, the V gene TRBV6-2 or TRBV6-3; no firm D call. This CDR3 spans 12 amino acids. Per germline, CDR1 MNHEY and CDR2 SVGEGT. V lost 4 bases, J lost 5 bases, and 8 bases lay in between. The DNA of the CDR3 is TGTGCCAGCAGTTCTAAGTATACTGAAGCTTTCTTT. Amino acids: CASSSKYTEAFF.

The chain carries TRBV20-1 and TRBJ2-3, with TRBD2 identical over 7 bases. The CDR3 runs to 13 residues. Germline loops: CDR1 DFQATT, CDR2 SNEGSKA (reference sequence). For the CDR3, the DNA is TGCAGCCTCAATGGGGGGGGCACAGATACGCAGTATTTT. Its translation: CSLNGGGTDTQYF.

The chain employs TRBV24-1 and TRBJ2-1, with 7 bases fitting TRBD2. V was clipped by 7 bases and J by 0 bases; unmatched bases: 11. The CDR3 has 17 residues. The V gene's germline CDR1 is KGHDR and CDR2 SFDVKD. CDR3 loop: CATSPVSGTTSYNEQFF. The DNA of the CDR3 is TGTGCCACCAGCCCGGTGAGCGGGACGACCTCCTACAATGAGCAGTTCTTC.

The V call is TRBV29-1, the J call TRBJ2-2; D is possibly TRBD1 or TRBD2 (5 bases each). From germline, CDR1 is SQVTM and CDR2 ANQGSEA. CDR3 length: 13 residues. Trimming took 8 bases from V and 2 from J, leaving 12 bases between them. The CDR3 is CSFYRTNTGELFF. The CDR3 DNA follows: TGCAGCTTCTACAGGACTAACACCGGGGAGCTGTTTTTT.

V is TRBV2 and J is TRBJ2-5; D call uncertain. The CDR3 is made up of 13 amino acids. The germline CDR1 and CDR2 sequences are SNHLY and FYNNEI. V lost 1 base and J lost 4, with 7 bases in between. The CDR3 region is CASSEDGRETQYF. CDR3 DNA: TGTGCCAGCAGTGAAGATGGCCGAGAGACCCAGTACTTC.

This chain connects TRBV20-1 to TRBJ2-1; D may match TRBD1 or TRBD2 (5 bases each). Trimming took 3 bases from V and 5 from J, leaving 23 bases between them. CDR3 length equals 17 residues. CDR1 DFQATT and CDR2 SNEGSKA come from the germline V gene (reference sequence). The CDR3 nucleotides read TGCAGTGCTAGGAGGGGCTCGCCGGGACGTAGGAACAATGAGCAGTTCTTC. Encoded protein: CSARRGSPGRRNNEQFF.

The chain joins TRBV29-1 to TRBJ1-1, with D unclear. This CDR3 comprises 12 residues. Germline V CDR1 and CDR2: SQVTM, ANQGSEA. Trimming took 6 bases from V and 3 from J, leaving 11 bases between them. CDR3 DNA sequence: TGCAGCGTGATGGGGTCTGACACTGAAGCTTTCTTT. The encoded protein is CSVMGSDTEAFF.

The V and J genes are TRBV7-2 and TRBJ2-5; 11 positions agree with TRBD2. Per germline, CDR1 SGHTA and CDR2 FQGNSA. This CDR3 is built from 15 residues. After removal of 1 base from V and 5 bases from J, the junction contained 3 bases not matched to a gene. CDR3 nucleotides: TGTGCCAGCAGCTTAGGACTAGCGGGGTTGGAGACCCAGTACTTC. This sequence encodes CASSLGLAGLETQYF.

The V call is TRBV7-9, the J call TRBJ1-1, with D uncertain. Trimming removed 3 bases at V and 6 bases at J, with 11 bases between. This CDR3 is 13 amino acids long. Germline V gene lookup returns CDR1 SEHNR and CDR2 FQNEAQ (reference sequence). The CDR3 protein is CASSFYYSSEAFF. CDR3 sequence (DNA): TGTGCCAGCAGCTTCTATTACAGCTCTGAAGCTTTCTTT.

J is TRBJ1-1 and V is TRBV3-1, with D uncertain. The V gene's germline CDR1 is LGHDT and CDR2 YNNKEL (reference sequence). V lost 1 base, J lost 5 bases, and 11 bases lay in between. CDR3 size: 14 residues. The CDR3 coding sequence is TGTGCCAGCAGCCAAGGGGCTGGGTGGACTGAAGCTTTCTTT. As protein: CASSQGAGWTEAFF.

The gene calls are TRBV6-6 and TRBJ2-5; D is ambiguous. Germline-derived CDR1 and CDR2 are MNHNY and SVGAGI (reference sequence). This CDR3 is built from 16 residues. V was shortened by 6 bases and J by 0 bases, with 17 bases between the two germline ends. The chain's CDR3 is CASSPSLTAYQETQYF. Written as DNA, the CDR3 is TGTGCCAGCAGCCCCTCCTTGACGGCGTACCAAGAGACCCAGTACTTC.

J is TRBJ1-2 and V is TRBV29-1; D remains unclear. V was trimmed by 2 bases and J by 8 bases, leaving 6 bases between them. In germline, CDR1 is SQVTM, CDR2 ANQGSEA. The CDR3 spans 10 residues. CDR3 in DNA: TGCAGCGTTGAAAGGGTCGGCTACACCTTC. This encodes CSVERVGYTF.

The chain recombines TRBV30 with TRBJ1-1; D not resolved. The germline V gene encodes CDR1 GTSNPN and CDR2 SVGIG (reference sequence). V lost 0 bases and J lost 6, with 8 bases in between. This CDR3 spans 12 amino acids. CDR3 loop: CAWSVHSAEAFF. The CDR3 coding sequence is TGTGCCTGGAGTGTACACAGCGCTGAAGCTTTCTTT.

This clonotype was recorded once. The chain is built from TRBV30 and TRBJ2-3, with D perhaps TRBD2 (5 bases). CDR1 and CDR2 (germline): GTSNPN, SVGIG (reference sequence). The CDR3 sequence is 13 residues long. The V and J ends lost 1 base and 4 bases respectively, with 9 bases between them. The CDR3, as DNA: TGTGCCTGGAGTGCAAGGACTCCAGATACGCAGTATTTT. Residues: CAWSARTPDTQYF.

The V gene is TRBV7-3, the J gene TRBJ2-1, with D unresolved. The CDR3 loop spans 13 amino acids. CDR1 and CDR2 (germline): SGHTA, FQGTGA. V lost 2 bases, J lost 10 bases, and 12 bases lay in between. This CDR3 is CASSLLTEKEQFF. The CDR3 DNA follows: TGTGCCAGCAGCTTATTAACGGAGAAGGAGCAGTTCTTC.

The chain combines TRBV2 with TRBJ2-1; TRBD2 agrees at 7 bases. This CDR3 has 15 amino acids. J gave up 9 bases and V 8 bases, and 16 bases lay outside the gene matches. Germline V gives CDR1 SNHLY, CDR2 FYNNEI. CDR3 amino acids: CASLLGLAVGGEQFF. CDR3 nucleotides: TGTGCCAGCCTTCTAGGGCTAGCGGTGGGTGGTGAGCAGTTCTTC.

The CDR3, as DNA: TGTGCCAGCAGCCTACCCCGAGGAGACTACACCTTC. It translates to CASSLPRGDYTF. This chain joins TRBV3-1 and TRBJ1-2; D is uncertain. CDR1 and CDR2 (germline): LGHDT, YNNKEL (reference sequence). The ends were cut back, 4 bases at V and 10 bases at J, with 13 bases in the middle. This CDR3 has 12 amino acids. The entire variable domain, with the rest obtained from reference TRBV3-1 and TRBJ1-2, is as follows: DTAVSQTPKYLVTQMGNDKSIKCEQNLGHDTMYWYKQDSKKFLKIMFSYNNKELIINETVPNRFSPKSPDKAHLNLHINSLELGDSAVYFCASSLPRGDYTFGSGTRLTVV.

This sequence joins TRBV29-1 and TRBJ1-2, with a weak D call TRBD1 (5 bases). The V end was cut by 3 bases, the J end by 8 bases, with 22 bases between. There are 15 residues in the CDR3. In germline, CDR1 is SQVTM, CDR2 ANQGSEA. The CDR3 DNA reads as TGCAGCGTTGATCCTGGGCGCCAGGGAATTTGGGGCTACACCTTC. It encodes CSVDPGRQGIWGYTF.

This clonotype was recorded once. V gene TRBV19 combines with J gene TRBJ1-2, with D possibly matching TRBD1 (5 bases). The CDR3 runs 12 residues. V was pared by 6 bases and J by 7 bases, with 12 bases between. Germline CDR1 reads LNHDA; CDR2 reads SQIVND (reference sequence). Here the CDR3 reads CASRGGTAGYTF. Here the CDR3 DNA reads TGTGCCAGTAGGGGGGGGACTGCTGGCTACACCTTC.

Here the CDR3 DNA reads TGTGCCAGCAGTGACAGGACGGGGGAGCAGTACTTC. Protein: CASSDRTGEQYF. The chain employs TRBV27 and TRBJ2-7, with a weak D call TRBD1 (6 bases). The V gene's germline CDR1 is MNHEY and CDR2 SMNVEV (reference sequence). V was shortened by 5 bases and J by 7 bases, with 12 bases between the two germline ends. CDR3 length: 12 residues.

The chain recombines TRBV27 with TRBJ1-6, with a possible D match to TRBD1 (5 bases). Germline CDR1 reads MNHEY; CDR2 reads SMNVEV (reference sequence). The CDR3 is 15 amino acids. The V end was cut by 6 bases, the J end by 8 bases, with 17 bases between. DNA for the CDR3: TGTGCCAGCAGGGGACCTAGAGATTTGTATTCACCCCTCCACTTT. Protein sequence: CASRGPRDLYSPLHF.

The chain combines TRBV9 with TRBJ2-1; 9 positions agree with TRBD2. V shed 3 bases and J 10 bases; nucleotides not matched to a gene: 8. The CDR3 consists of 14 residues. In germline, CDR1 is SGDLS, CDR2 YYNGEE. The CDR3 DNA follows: TGTGCCAGCAGCGCGGGACTAGCCTCCCCCGAGCAGTTCTTC. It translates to CASSAGLASPEQFF.

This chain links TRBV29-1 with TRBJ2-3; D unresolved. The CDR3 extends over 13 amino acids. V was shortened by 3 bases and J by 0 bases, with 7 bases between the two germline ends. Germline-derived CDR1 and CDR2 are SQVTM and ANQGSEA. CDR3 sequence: CSVDKESTDTQYF. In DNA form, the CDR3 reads TGCAGCGTTGATAAGGAGAGCACAGATACGCAGTATTTT.

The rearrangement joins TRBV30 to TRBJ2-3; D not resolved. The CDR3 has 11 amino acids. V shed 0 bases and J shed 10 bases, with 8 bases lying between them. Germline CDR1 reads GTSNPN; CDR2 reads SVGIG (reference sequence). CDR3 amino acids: CAWSVAVPQYF. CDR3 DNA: TGTGCCTGGAGTGTGGCAGTCCCGCAGTATTTT.

The CDR3 region has the DNA TGTGCCAGCAGTGTGCAAAGGAACACTGAAGCTTTCTTT. It specifies CASSVQRNTEAFF. The chain has TRBV2 and TRBJ1-1; the D is unclear. Germline CDR1 reads SNHLY; CDR2 reads FYNNEI. The CDR3 consists of 13 residues. V lost 4 bases to trimming and J lost 1 base, with 7 bases between them.

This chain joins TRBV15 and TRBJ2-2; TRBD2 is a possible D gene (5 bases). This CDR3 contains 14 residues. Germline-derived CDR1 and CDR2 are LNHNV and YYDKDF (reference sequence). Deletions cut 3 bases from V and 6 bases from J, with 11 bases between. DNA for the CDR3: TGTGCCACCAGCAGTCGCAGCGGTCCCGGGGAGCTGTTTTTT. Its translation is CATSSRSGPGELFF.

CDR3 protein: CASSQDGARKDTQYF. In nucleotides, the CDR3 is TGCGCCAGCAGCCAAGATGGAGCCCGAAAGGATACGCAGTATTTT. The genes are TRBV4-1 and TRBJ2-3, with unresolved D. Germline V gene sequence: CDR1 MGHRA, CDR2 YSYEKL. This CDR3 region has 15 residues. V lost 0 bases, J lost 6 bases, and 13 bases lay in between.